This T cell receptor beta chain was recorded in a study of blood T cell repertoires in COVID-19. There are 16 residues in the CDR3. Germline loops: CDR1 LNHDA, CDR2 SQIVND (reference sequence). With 5 bases removed from V and 3 bases from J, the gap between germline ends came to 19 bases. Profiled with immunoSEQ multiplex PCR; TCRdb holds only in-frame clones, not every one. In the table there are about 190,000 clones, 76% of which are singletons. Researchers sorted participants into cohorts using their self-reported clinical history. The chain recombines TRBV19 with TRBJ2-5, with D hard to call. The TCR originated in a woman aged 50 to 60 with acute COVID-19. The sample was PBMCs or T cells enriched from blood (not recorded which). CDR3 coding DNA: TGTGCCAGTAGTTGGTCCCACCTGGCTAGAAAAGAGACCCAGTACTTC. Translation: CASSWSHLARKETQYF. The whole variable domain, filled in from reference TRBV19 and TRBJ2-5, reads DGGITQSPKYLFRKEGQNVTLSCEQNLNHDAMYWYRQDPGQGLRLIYYSQIVNDFQKGDIAEGYSVSREKKESFPLTVTSAQKNPTAFYLCASSWSHLARKETQYFGPGTRLLVL.